Included here is one TCR beta chain sequence, with context. Here immunoSEQ multiplex PCR was the method, and the copy in TCRdb shows in-frame clones only, minus some. The data contain around 45,000 clones, roughly 63% of them seen just once; the ten biggest clones take up 5.5% to 6.5%. Trimming took 5 bases from V and 6 from J, leaving 16 bases between them. The CDR3 has 15 amino acids. Germline V lookup: CDR1 MNHEY, CDR2 SVGEGT. The data stem from a study of blood T cell repertoires in COVID-19. The sequence came from a man older than 75 with acute or convalescent COVID-19. The sequenced material came from peripheral blood. This chain joins TRBV6-2 or TRBV6-3 and TRBJ2-2, with D tentatively TRBD2 (7 bases). In DNA, the CDR3 is TGTGCCAGCAGTACATCAGGGAGGGGGGCCGGGGAGCTGTTTTTT. This encodes CASSTSGRGAGELFF.